These T cell receptor beta chains were read from a single sample in a study of blood T cell repertoires in COVID-19. The assay was immunoSEQ multiplex PCR, and TCRdb's table has in-frame clones only and misses some. In the table there are 120,000 to 150,000 clones, about 83% of which are singletons. Sequencing was carried out using peripheral blood. The origin of the receptors is a woman between 50 and 59 years old with active or convalescent COVID-19. CDR3s include the opening cysteine and the closing phenylalanine or tryptophan. The D gene is left open where the match is weak. Expanded clones get a size class; other rows say once, few or many, or leave the size out.

clone_size j_call d_call v_call cdr3_aa cdr3_nt
NA TRBJ2-2 NA TRBV7-3 CASSPRLRGTLTGELFF TGTGCCAGCAGCCCCCGACTACGCGGGACCCTCACCGGGGAGCTGTTTTTT
NA TRBJ1-1 NA TRBV19 CASSMIPPGVTEAFF TGTGCCAGTAGTATGATACCCCCAGGGGTCACTGAAGCTTTCTTT
NA TRBJ2-5 NA TRBV24-1 CATSATGQEGETQYF TGTGCCACCAGTGCCACCGGGCAAGAGGGAGAGACCCAGTACTTC
NA TRBJ2-7 NA TRBV19 CASSWAGSYEQYF TGTGCCAGTAGTTGGGCAGGTTCCTACGAGCAGTACTTC
NA TRBJ2-1 TRBD2 TRBV30 CAWNGGTSGSTYNEQFF TGTGCCTGGAATGGTGGGACTAGCGGGAGTACCTACAATGAGCAGTTCTTC
NA TRBJ2-3 TRBD2 TRBV18 CASSPWAGGADTQYF TGTGCCAGCTCACCTTGGGCGGGGGGAGCAGATACGCAGTATTTT
NA TRBJ2-7 NA TRBV7-3 CASSQGGRGPYEQYF TGTGCCAGCAGTCAAGGGGGACGAGGACCCTACGAGCAGTACTTC
NA TRBJ2-5 TRBD2 TRBV3-1/TRBV3-2 CASSLPWTSGGRDQETQYF TGTGCCAGCAGCCTCCCCTGGACTAGCGGGGGGCGAGACCAAGAGACCCAGTACTTC
NA TRBJ2-1 TRBD2 TRBV9 CASSVEGAGGINEQFF TGTGCCAGCAGCGTAGAAGGAGCGGGAGGGATCAATGAGCAGTTCTTC
few TRBJ1-5 NA TRBV6-1 CASSESQGNQPQHF TGTGCCAGCAGTGAATCCCAGGGAAATCAGCCCCAGCATTTT
NA TRBJ1-5 NA TRBV2 CASSEPPGVAQPQHF TGTGCCAGCAGTGAACCCCCGGGGGTAGCTCAGCCCCAGCATTTT
NA TRBJ1-2 TRBD1 TRBV6-6 CASSLMGQGQNYGYTF TGTGCCAGCAGCCTAATGGGACAGGGCCAAAACTATGGCTACACCTTC
NA TRBJ2-1 TRBD2 TRBV6-2/TRBV6-3 CASSYVVQRTSGRAPNEQFF TGTGCCAGCAGTTACGTCGTTCAGAGGACTAGCGGGAGGGCCCCGAATGAGCAGTTCTTC
NA TRBJ1-3 TRBD1 TRBV5-4 CASSLEGTVFSGNTIYF TGTGCCAGCAGCTTGGAGGGGACAGTCTTCTCTGGAAACACCATATATTTT
NA TRBJ2-3 TRBD2 TRBV5-4 CASSPRPPGGGATTQYF TGTGCCAGCAGCCCAAGGCCCCCTGGCGGGGGGGCCACTACGCAGTATTTT
NA TRBJ2-1 NA TRBV3-1/TRBV3-2 CASSLPRFGGAYNEQFF TGTGCCAGCAGCCTGCCTAGGTTTGGCGGGGCGTACAATGAGCAGTTCTTC
NA TRBJ2-4 NA TRBV3-1/TRBV3-2 CASSQQNREWENVVQYF TGTGCCAGCAGCCAACAAAACAGGGAATGGGAAAATGTGGTTCAGTACTTC
NA TRBJ1-6 NA TRBV7-2 CASSLGGTYNSPLHF TGTGCCAGCAGCTTAGGCGGGACGTATAATTCACCCCTCCACTTT
NA TRBJ2-2 NA TRBV19 CASRDPGNPNTGELFF TGTGCCAGTAGGGACCCCGGGAACCCGAACACCGGGGAGCTGTTTTTT
NA TRBJ2-7 TRBD2 TRBV7-2 CASSPTSGGGYEQYF TGTGCCAGCAGTCCCACTAGCGGGGGGGGGTACGAGCAGTACTTC
NA TRBJ1-5 TRBD1 TRBV30 CAWSAWSPDRGRGQPQHF TGTGCCTGGAGCGCCTGGTCGCCCGACAGGGGGCGGGGGCAGCCCCAGCATTTT
once TRBJ1-3 NA TRBV29-1 CSVEVTAGNTIYF TGCAGCGTTGAAGTGACAGCCGGAAACACCATATATTTT
NA TRBJ1-6 NA TRBV9 CASSPYRDNSPLHF TGTGCCAGCAGCCCCTACAGGGATAATTCACCCCTCCACTTT
NA TRBJ1-2 TRBD1 TRBV10-3 CAAAPFDRGGAGYTF TGTGCCGCGGCACCCTTTGACAGGGGGGGTGCTGGCTACACCTTC
NA TRBJ1-2 NA TRBV5-1 CASSLDRVYGYTF TGCGCCAGCAGCTTGGACAGGGTCTATGGCTACACCTTC
NA TRBJ1-2 NA TRBV11-3 CASSLERGPGAYGYTF TGTGCCAGCAGCTTAGAAAGGGGTCCAGGTGCCTATGGCTACACCTTC
NA TRBJ2-1 TRBD2 TRBV4-1 CASSQYGASGGTLRDEQFF TGCGCCAGCAGCCAATATGGGGCTAGCGGGGGGACTTTGCGGGATGAGCAGTTCTTC
NA TRBJ1-1 NA TRBV5-1 CASSLEGSAFF TGCGCCAGCAGCTTGGAGGGGTCCGCTTTCTTT
NA TRBJ1-2 TRBD1 TRBV3-1/TRBV3-2 CASSQGQGVGYTF TGTGCCAGCAGCCAAGGACAGGGGGTTGGCTACACCTTC
NA TRBJ2-2 TRBD2 TRBV3-1/TRBV3-2 CASSLGLAGGAGELFF TGTGCCAGCAGCCTCGGACTAGCGGGGGGGGCCGGGGAGCTGTTTTTT
few TRBJ1-4 NA TRBV12-3/TRBV12-4 CASSLQGEKLFF TGTGCCAGCAGTTTACAGGGTGAAAAACTGTTTTTT
NA TRBJ2-7 NA TRBV2 CASSVPQTSYEQYF TGTGCCAGCAGCGTCCCACAAACCTCCTACGAGCAGTACTTC
NA TRBJ2-5 TRBD1 TRBV19 CASSIHGQGQETQYF TGTGCCAGTAGTATACACGGACAGGGACAAGAGACCCAGTACTTC
NA TRBJ1-2 NA TRBV6-2/TRBV6-3 CASSYSINAGLYGYTF TGTGCCAGCAGTTACTCGATAAATGCAGGCCTTTATGGCTACACCTTC